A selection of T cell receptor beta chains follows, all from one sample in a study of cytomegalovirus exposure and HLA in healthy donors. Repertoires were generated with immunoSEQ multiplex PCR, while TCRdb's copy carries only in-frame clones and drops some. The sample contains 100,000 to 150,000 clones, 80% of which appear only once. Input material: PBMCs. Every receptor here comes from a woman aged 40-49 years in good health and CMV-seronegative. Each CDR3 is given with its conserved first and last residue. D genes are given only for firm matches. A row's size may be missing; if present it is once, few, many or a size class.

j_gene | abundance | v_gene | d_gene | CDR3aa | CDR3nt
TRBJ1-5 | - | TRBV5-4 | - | CASSLDGRGNQPQHF | TGTGCCAGCAGCTTGGATGGGAGAGGCAATCAGCCCCAGCATTTT
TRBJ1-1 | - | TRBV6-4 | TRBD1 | CASSQTGSHEAFF | TGTGCCAGCAGTCAGACAGGGTCCCATGAAGCTTTCTTT
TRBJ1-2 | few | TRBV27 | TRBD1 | CASSSVRGFSDGYTF | TGTGCCAGCAGTTCGGTCAGGGGGTTTTCGGATGGCTACACCTTC
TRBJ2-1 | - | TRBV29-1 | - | CSAPPAGGEEQFF | TGCAGCGCCCCCCCTGCCGGCGGGGAGGAGCAGTTCTTC
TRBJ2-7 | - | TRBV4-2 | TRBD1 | CASSHWGQGSYEQYF | TGTGCCAGCAGCCACTGGGGACAGGGATCCTACGAGCAGTACTTC
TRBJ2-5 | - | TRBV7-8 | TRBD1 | CASRQGTQETQYF | TGTGCCAGCAGACAGGGGACCCAAGAGACCCAGTACTTC
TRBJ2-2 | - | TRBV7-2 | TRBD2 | CASSFRGLAGSGELFF | TGTGCCAGCAGCTTTAGAGGACTAGCGGGGTCCGGGGAGCTGTTTTTT
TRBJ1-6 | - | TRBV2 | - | CASVRRVSYNSPLHF | TGTGCCAGCGTCCGGAGGGTTTCCTATAATTCACCCCTCCACTTT
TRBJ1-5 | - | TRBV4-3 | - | CASSQDLPRHRGQPQHF | TGCGCCAGCAGCCAAGATCTCCCCCGACATCGGGGTCAGCCCCAGCATTTT
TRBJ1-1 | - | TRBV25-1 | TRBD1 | CASNAGTDTEAFF | TGTGCCAGCAACGCTGGGACAGACACTGAAGCTTTCTTT
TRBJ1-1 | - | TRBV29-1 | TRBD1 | CSVTTGEWSTEAFF | TGCAGCGTTACGACAGGGGAGTGGTCCACTGAAGCTTTCTTT
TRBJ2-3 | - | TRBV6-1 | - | CATSNFGSTDTQYF | TGTGCCACCAGCAACTTCGGGAGCACAGATACGCAGTATTTT
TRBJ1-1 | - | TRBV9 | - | CASSVQGQSNTEAFF | TGTGCCAGCAGCGTACAGGGGCAGTCGAACACTGAAGCTTTCTTT
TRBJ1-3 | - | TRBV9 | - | CASSVGQGKNTIYF | TGTGCCAGCAGCGTAGGCCAGGGAAAAAACACCATATATTTT
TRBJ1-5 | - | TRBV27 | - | CASSLIRRSNQPQHF | TGTGCCAGCAGTTTGATAAGGAGGAGCAATCAGCCCCAGCATTTT
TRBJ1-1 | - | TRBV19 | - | CASSIRVGAGGTEAFF | TGTGCCAGTAGTATCCGGGTGGGGGCTGGAGGCACTGAAGCTTTCTTT
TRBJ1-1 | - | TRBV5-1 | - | CASSPDTLNTEAFF | TGCGCCAGCAGCCCGGACACCTTGAACACTGAAGCTTTCTTT
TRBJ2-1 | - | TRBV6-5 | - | CASSYWGTSSYNEQFF | TGTGCCAGCAGTTACTGGGGCACGAGCTCCTACAATGAGCAGTTCTTC
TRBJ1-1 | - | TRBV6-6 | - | CASSMTGDTEAFF | TGTGCCAGCAGTATGACAGGAGACACTGAAGCTTTCTTT
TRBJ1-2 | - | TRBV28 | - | CASSLTGPYGYTF | TGTGCCAGCAGTTTAACAGGACCCTATGGCTACACCTTC
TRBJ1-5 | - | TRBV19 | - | CASKPVGNQPQHF | TGTGCCAGTAAACCGGTGGGCAATCAGCCCCAGCATTTT